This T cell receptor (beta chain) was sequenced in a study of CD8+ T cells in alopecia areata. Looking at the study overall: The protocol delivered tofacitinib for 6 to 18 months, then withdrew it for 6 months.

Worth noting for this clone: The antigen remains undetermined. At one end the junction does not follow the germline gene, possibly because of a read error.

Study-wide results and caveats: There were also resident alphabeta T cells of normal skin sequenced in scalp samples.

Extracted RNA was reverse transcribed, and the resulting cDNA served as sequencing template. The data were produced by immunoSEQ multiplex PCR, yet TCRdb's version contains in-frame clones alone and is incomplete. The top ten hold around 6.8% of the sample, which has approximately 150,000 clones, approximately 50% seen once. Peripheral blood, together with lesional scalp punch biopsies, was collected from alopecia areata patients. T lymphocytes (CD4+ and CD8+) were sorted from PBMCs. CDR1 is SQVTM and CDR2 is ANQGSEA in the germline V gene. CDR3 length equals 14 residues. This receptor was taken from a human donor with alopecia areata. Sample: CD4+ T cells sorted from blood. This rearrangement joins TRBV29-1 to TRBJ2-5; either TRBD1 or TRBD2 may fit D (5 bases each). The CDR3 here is CSGEELVGGGTQYF. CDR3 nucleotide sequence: TGCAGCGGTGAAGAGTTGGTGGGTGGGGGGACCCAGTACTTC.